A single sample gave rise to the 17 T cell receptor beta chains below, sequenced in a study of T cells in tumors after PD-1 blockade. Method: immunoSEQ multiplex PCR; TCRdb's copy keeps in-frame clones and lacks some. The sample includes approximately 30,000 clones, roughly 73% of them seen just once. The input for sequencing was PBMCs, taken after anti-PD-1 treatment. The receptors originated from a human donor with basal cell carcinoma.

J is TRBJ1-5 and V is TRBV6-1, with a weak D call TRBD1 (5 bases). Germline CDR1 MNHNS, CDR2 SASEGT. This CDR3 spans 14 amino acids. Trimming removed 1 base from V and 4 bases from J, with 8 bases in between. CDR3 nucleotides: TGTGCCAGCAGTGAAGTTGGGGGGAATCAGCCCCAGCATTTT. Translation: CASSEVGGNQPQHF.

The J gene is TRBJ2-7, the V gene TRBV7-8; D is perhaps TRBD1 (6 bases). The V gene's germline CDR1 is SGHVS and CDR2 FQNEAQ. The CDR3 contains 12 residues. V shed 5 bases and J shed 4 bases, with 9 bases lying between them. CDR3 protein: CASSTQGYEQYF. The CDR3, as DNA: TGTGCCAGCAGCACTCAGGGGTACGAGCAGTACTTC.

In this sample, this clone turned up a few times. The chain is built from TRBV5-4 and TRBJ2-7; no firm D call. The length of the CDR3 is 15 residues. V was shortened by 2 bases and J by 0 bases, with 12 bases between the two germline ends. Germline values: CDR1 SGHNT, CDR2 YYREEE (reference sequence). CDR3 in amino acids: CASSLYRGSSYEQYF. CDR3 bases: TGTGCCAGCAGCTTATATCGTGGCAGCTCCTACGAGCAGTACTTC.

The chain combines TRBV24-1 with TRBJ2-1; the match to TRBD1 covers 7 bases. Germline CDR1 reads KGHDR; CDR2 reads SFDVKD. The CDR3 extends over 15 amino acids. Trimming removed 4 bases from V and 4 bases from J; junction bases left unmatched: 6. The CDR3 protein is CATSEGDRGYNEQFF. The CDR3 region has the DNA TGTGCCACCAGTGAGGGGGACAGAGGGTACAATGAGCAGTTCTTC.

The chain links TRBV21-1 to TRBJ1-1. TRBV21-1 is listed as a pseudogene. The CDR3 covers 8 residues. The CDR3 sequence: CASREAFF. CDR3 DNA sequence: TGTGCCAGCCGTGAAGCTTTCTTT.

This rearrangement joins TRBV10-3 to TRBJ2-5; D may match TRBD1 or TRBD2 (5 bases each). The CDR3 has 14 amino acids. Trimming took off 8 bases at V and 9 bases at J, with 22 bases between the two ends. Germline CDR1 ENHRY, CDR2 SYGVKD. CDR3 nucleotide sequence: TGTGCCATCGGAGCCTCCGGGGCAGAGGCGTCCCAGTACTTC. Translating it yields CAIGASGAEASQYF.

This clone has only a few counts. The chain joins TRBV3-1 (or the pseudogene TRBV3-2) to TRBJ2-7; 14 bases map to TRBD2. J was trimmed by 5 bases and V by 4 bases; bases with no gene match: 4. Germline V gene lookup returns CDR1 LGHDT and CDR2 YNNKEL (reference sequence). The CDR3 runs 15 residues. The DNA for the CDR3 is TGTGCCAGCAGCCGAGGACTAGCGGGAGGAGACGAGCAGTACTTC. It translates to CASSRGLAGGDEQYF.

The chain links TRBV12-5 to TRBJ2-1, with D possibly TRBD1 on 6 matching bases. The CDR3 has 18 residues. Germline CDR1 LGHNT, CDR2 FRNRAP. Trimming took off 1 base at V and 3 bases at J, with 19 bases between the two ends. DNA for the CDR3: TGTGCTAGTGGTTTGGCAACTATAACAGGGATAAGCTACAATGAGCAGTTCTTC. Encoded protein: CASGLATITGISYNEQFF.

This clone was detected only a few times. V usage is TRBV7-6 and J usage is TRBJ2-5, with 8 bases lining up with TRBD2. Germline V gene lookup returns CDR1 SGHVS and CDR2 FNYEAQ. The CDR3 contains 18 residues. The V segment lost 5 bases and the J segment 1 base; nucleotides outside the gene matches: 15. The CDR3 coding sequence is TGTGCCAGCAGCCTACGTTCCCCGGTAGCGGGGTTCCAAGAGACCCAGTACTTC. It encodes CASSLRSPVAGFQETQYF. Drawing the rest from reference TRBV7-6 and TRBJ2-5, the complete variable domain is GAGVSQSPRYKVTKRGQDVALRCDPISGHVSLYWYRQALGQGPEFLTYFNYEAQQDKSGLPNDRFSAERPEGSISTLTIQRTEQRDSAMYRCASSLRSPVAGFQETQYFGPGTRLLVL.

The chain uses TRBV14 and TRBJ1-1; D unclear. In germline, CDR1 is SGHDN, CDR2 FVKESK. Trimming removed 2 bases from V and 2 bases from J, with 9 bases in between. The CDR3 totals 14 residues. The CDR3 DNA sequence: TGTGCCAGCAGCCAATGGCCTGGAAACACTGAAGCTTTCTTT. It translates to CASSQWPGNTEAFF.

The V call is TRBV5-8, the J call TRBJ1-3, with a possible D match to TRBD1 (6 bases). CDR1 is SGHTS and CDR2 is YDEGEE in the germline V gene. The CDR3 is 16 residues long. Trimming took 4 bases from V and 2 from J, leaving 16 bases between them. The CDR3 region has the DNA TGTGCCAGCAGCGCCCATCCAACAGGGCCTGGAAACACCATATATTTT. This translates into CASSAHPTGPGNTIYF.

In nucleotides, the CDR3 is TGTGCCAGCAGCCTGGCCCTTTCCCCTTACAATGAGCAGTTCTTC. Translation gives CASSLALSPYNEQFF. The V gene is TRBV7-2, the J gene TRBJ2-1; D gene unclear. CDR3 length equals 15 residues. Germline V gene sequence: CDR1 SGHTA, CDR2 FQGNSA. The V gene lost 5 bases and the J gene lost 4 bases, with 15 bases spanning the gap.

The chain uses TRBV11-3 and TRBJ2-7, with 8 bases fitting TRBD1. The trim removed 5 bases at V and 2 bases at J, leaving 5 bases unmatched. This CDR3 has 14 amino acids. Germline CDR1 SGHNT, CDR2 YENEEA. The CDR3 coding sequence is TGTGCCAGCAGCGTGGGACAGGCAACCTACGAGCAGTACTTC. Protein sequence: CASSVGQATYEQYF.

The CDR3 DNA sequence: TGTGCCTCCGGGAGGGGGGCGGATGATGAAAAACTGTTTTTT. Amino acid sequence: CASGRGADDEKLFF. V gene TRBV3-1 (or the pseudogene TRBV3-2) combines with J gene TRBJ1-4, with a weak D call TRBD1 (6 bases). Germline V gene sequence: CDR1 LGHDT, CDR2 YNNKEL (reference sequence). The CDR3 is made up of 14 amino acids. Trimming left V 11 bases short and J 6 bases short, with 19 bases between.

Here the CDR3 DNA reads TGTGCCAGCAGCCAAAATCAGAACACTGAAGCTTTCTTT. It translates to CASSQNQNTEAFF. V gene TRBV14 combines with J gene TRBJ1-1; D gene uncertain. With 2 bases removed from V and 1 base from J, the gap between germline ends came to 5 bases. The CDR3 totals 13 residues. Germline loops: CDR1 SGHDN, CDR2 FVKESK.

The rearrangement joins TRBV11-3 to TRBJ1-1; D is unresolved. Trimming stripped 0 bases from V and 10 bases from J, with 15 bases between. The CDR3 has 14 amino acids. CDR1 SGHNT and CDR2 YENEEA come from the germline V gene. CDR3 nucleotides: TGTGCCAGCAGCTTAGATCTCCTGACCCCTGGAGCTTTCTTT. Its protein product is CASSLDLLTPGAFF. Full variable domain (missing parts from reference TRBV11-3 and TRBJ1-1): EAGVVQSPRYKIIEKKQPVAFWCNPISGHNTLYWYLQNLGQGPELLIRYENEEAVDDSQLPKDRFSAERLKGVDSTLKIQPAELGDSAVYLCASSLDLLTPGAFFGQGTRLTVV.

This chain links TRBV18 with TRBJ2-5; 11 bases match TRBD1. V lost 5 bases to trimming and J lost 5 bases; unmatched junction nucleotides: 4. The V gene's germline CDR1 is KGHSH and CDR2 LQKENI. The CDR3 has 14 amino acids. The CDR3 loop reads CASSSGQGGETQYF. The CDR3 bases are TGTGCCAGCTCATCGGGACAGGGGGGCGAGACCCAGTACTTC.